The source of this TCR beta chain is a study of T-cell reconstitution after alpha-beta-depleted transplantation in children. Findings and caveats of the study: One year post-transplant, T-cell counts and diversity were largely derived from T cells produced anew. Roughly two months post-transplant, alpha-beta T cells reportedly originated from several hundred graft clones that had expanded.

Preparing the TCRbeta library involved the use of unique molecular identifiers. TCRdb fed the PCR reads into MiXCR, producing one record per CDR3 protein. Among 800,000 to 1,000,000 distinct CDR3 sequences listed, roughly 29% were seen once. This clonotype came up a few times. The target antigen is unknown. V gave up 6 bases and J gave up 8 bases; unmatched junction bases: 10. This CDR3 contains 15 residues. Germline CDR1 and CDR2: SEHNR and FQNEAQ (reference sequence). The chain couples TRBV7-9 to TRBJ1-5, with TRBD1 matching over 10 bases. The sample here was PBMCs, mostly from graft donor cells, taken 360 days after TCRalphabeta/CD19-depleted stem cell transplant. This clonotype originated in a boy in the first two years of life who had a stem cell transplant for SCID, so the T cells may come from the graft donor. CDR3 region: CASSPGQGFIEPQHF. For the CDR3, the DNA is TGTGCCAGCAGTCCGGGACAGGGGTTTATAGAGCCCCAGCATTTT.